This T cell receptor (beta chain) was found in a study of T cells after yellow fever vaccination. Overall study findings and caveats: Across the CD4 and CD8 compartments, a small share of clonotypes was present in both. Post-booster repertoires contained most primary-vaccination clones again (96% CD4, less than 90% CD8).

This clonotype was counted many times. The antigen is unknown. In making TCR cDNA, 5'RACE template switching added a universal primer site and UMIs to it. TCRdb re-called the 5' RACE reads through MiXCR, storing one row per CDR3 protein. The data hold 120,000 to 150,000 distinct CDR3 sequences, with 7.7% observed a single time. The V gene lost 4 bases and the J gene lost 6 bases, with 12 bases spanning the gap. Germline CDR1 reads SGHTA; CDR2 reads FQGNSA. The CDR3 runs to 13 residues. The J gene is TRBJ1-2, the V gene TRBV7-2; TRBD1 is a possible D gene (5 bases). The sample here was CD4+ T cells sorted from PBMCs, taken 5 days after the yellow fever booster vaccination. This clonotype was obtained from a young man who received the YFV17D yellow fever vaccine. CDR3 loop: CASSSRVYHGYTF. CDR3 sequence (DNA): TGTGCCAGCAGCTCCAGGGTTTACCATGGCTACACCTTC. The variable domain in full, completed from reference TRBV7-2 and TRBJ1-2, reads GAGVSQSPSNKVTEKGKDVELRCDPISGHTALYWYRQSLGQGLEFLIYFQGNSAPDKSGLPSDRFSAERTGGSVSTLTIQRTQQEDSAVYLCASSSRVYHGYTFGSGTRLTVV.